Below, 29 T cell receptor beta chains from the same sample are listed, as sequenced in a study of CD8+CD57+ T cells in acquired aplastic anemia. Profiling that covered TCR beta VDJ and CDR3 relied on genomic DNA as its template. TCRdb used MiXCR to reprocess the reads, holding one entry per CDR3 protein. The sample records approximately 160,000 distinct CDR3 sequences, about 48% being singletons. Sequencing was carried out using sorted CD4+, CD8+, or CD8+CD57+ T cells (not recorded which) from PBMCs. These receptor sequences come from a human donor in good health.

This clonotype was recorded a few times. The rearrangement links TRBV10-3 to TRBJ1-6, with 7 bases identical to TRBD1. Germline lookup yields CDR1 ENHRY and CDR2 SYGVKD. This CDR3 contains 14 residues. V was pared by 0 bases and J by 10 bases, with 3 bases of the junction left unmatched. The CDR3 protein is CAISESQGKSPLHF. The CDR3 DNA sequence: TGTGCCATCAGTGAGTCACAGGGGAAATCACCCCTCCACTTT.

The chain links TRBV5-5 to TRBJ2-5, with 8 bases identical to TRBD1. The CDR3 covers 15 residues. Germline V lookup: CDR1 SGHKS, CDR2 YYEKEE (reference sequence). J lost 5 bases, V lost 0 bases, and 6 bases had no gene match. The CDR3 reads CASSLGAGGAETQYF. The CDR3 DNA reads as TGTGCCAGCAGCTTGGGGGCAGGGGGCGCGGAGACCCAGTACTTC.

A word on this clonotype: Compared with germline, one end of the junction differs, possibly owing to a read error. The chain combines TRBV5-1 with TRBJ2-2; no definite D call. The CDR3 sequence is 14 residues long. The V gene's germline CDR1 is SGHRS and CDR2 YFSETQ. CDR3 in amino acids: CAGSMRPDTGELFF. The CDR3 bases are TGCGCCGGCAGCATGCGGCCGGACACCGGGGAGCTGTTTTTT.

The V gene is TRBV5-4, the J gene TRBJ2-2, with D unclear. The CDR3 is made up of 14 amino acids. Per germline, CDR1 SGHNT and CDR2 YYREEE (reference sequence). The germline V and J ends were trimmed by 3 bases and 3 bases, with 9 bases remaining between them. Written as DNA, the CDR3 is TGTGCCAGCAGCTATGGGGTGGACACCGGGGAGCTGTTTTTT. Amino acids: CASSYGVDTGELFF.

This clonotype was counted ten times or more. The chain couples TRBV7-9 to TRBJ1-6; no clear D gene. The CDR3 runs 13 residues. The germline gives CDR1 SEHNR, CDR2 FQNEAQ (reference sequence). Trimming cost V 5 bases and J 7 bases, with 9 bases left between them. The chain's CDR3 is CASSADGNSPLHF. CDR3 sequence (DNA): TGTGCCAGCAGCGCCGACGGCAATTCACCCCTCCACTTT.

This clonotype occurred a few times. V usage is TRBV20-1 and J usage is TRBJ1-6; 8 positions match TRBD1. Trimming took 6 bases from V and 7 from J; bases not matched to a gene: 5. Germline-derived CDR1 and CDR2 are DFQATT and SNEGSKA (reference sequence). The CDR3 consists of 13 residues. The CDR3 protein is CSASGTGNSPLHF. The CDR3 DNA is TGCAGTGCCTCCGGGACAGGCAATTCACCCCTCCACTTT.

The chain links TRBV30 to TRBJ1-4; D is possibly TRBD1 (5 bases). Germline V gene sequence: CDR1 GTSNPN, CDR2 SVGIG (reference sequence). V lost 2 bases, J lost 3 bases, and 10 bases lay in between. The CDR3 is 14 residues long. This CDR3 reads CAWSSVGANEKLFF. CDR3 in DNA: TGTGCCTGGAGTTCTGTGGGGGCTAATGAAAAACTGTTTTTT. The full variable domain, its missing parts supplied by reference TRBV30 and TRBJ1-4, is SQTIHQWPATLVQPVGSPLSLECTVEGTSNPNLYWYRQAAGRGLQLLFYSVGIGQISSEVPQNLSASRPQDRQFILSSKKLLLSDSGFYLCAWSSVGANEKLFFGSGTQLSVL.

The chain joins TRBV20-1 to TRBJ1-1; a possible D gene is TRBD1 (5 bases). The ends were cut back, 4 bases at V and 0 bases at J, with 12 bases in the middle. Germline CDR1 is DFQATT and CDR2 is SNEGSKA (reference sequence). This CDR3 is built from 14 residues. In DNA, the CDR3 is TGCAGTGCTAAGATCAGGGCGATGAACACTGAAGCTTTCTTT. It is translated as CSAKIRAMNTEAFF.

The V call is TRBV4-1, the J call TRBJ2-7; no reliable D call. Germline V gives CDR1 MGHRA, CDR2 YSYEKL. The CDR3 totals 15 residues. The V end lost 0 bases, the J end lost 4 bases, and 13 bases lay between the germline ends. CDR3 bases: TGCGCCAGCAGCCAAGATCCAGGAGCGCCGTACGAGCAGTACTTC. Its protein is CASSQDPGAPYEQYF.

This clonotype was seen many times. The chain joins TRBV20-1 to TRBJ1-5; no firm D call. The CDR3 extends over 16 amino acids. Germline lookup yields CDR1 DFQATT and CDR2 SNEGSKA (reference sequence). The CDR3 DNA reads TGCAGCGCCGACCGGCAGACGATTATAGGGAATCAGCCCCAGCATTTT. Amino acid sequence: CSADRQTIIGNQPQHF.

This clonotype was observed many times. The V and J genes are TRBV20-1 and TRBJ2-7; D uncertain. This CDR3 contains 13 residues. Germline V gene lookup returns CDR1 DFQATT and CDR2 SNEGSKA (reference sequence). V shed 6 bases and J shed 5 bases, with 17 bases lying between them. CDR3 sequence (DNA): TGCAGTGCCCACCCACCGCGGCCTGACGAGCAGTACTTC. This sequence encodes CSAHPPRPDEQYF.

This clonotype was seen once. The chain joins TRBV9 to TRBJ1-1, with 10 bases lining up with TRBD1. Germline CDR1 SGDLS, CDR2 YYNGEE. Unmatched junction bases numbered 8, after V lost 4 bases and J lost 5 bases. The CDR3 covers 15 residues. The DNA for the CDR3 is TGTGCCAGCAGCCCGGGGACAGGGGCGCGTACTGAAGCTTTCTTT. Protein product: CASSPGTGARTEAFF.

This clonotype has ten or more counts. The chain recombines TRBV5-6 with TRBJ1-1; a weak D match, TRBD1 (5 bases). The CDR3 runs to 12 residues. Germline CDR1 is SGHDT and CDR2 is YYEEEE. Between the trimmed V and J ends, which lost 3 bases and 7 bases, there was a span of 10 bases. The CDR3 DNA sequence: TGTGCCAGCAGCTACAGGCTACGTGAAGCTTTCTTT. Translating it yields CASSYRLREAFF.

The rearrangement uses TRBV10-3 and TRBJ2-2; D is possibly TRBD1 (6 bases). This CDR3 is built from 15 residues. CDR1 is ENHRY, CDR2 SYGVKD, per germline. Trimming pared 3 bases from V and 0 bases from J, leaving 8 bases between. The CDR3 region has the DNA TGTGCCATCAGTGACAGGGGATCGAACACCGGGGAGCTGTTTTTT. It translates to CAISDRGSNTGELFF.

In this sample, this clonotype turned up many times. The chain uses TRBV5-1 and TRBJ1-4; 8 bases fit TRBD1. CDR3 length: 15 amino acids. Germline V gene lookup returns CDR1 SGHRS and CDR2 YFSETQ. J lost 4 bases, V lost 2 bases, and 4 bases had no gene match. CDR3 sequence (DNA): TGCGCCAGCAGCTTTAGACAGGGGAGTAATGAAAAACTGTTTTTT. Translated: CASSFRQGSNEKLFF. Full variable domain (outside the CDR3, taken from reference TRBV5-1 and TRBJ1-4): KAGVTQTPRYLIKTRGQQVTLSCSPISGHRSVSWYQQTPGQGLQFLFEYFSETQRNKGNFPGRFSGRQFSNSRSEMNVSTLELGDSALYLCASSFRQGSNEKLFFGSGTQLSVL.

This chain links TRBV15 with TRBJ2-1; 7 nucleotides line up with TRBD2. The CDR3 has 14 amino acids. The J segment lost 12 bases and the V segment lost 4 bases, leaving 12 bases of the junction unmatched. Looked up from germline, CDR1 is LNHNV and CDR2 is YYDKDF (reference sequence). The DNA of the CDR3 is TGTGCCACCAGCACACAGGCTAGCGGAAAGGGGCAGTTCTTC. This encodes CATSTQASGKGQFF.

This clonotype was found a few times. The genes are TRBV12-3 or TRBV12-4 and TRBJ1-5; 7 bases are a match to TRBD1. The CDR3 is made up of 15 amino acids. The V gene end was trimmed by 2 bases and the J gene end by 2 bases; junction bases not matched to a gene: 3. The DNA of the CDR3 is TGTGCCAGCAGTTTACAGGGGGTGGGCAATCAGCCCCAGCATTTT. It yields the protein CASSLQGVGNQPQHF.

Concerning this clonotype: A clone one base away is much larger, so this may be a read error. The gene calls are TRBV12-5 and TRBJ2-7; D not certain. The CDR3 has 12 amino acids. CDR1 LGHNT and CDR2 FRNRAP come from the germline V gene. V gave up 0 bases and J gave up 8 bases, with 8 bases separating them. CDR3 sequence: CASGLVLYKQYF. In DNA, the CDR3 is TGTGCTAGTGGTTTGGTTTTGTACAAGCAGTACTTC.

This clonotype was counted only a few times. In DNA form, the CDR3 reads TGTGCCATCAGCCGATCAGGGGATCCCGGCTACGAGCAGTACTTC. Its protein is CAISRSGDPGYEQYF. The chain uses TRBV10-3 and TRBJ2-7, with D possibly TRBD1 on 6 matching bases. This CDR3 region has 15 residues. The ends were cut back, 6 bases at V and 3 bases at J, with 18 bases in the middle. The V gene's germline CDR1 is ENHRY and CDR2 SYGVKD.

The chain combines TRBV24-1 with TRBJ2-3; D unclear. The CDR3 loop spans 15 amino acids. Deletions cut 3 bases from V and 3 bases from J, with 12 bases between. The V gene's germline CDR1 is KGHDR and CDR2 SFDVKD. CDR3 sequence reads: CATSDGGPGTDTQYF. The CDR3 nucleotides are TGTGCCACCAGTGATGGTGGGCCTGGGACAGATACGCAGTATTTT.

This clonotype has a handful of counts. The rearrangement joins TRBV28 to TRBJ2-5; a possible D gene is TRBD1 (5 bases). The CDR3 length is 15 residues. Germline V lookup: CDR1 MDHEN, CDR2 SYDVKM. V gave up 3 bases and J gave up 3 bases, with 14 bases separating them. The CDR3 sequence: CASSFPPPREETQYF. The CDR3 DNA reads TGTGCCAGCAGTTTCCCACCTCCCAGGGAAGAGACCCAGTACTTC.

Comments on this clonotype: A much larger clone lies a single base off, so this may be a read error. CDR3 protein: CASSLGGGREEAEASF. Written as DNA, the CDR3 is TGCGCCAGCAGCTTGGGGGGGGGAAGGGAGGAGGCTGAAGCTTCCTTT. The rearrangement links TRBV5-1 to TRBJ1-1; D might be TRBD1 (5 bases). Germline CDR1 and CDR2: SGHRS and YFSETQ. CDR3 length: 16 residues.

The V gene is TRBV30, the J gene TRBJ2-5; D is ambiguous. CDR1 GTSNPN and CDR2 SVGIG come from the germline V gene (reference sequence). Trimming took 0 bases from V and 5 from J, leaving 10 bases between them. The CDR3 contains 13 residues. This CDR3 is CAWSVGYGETQYF. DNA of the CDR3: TGTGCCTGGAGTGTAGGTTACGGCGAGACCCAGTACTTC.

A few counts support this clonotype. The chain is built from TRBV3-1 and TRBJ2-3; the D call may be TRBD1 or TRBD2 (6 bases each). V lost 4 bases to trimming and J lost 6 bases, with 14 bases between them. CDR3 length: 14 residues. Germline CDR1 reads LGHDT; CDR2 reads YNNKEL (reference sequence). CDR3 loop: CASSPWGAADTQYF. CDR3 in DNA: TGTGCCAGCAGCCCGTGGGGGGCAGCGGATACGCAGTATTTT.

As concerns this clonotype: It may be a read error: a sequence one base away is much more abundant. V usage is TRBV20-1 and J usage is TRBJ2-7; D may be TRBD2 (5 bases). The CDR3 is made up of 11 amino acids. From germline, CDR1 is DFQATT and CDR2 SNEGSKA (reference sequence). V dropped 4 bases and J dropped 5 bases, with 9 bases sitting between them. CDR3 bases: TGCAGTGCTACCGGGCGGGACGAGCAGTACTTC. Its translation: CSATGRDEQYF.

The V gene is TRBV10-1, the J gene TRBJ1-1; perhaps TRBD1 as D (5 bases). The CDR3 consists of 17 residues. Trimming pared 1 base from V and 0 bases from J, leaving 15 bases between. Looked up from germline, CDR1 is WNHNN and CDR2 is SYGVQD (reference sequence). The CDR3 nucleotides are TGCGCCAGCAGTGAGTACCTGACAGAGCTGATGAACACTGAAGCTTTCTTT. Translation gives CASSEYLTELMNTEAFF.

The CDR3, as DNA: TGTGCCAGCAGCTCCCACCCCTCGAAGAACACTGAAGCTTTCTTT. It yields the protein CASSSHPSKNTEAFF. The rearrangement links TRBV7-9 to TRBJ1-1; D uncertain. The V end was cut by 4 bases, the J end by 1 base, with 13 bases between. The CDR3 runs 15 residues. The germline CDR1 and CDR2 sequences are SEHNR and FQNEAQ (reference sequence).

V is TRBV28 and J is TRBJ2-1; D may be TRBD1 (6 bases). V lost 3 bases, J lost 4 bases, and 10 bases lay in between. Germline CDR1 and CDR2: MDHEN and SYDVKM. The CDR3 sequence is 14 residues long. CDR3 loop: CASSLGTSYNEQFF. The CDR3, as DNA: TGTGCCAGCAGTTTGGGGACATCATACAATGAGCAGTTCTTC.

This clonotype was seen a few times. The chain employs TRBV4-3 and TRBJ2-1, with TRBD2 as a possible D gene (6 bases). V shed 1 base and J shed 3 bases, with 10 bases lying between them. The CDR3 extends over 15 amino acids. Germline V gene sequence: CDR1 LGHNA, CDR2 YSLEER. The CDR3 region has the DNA TGCGCCAGCAGCCAAGGTGGGGGGTTCTACAATGAGCAGTTCTTC. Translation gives CASSQGGGFYNEQFF.